The 14 T cell receptor beta chains listed next were all sequenced from one sample in a study of PD-L1 blockade in urothelial cancer. Some clones are missing from TCRdb's copy, which holds only in-frame ones; the method was immunoSEQ multiplex PCR. Here the sample spans roughly 100,000 clones, approximately 87% being singletons. Time point in this sample: peripheral blood 6 weeks after treatment start. The sample consisted of PBMCs, taken around atezolizumab (anti-PD-L1) treatment. These receptor sequences come from a man in his 70s with urothelial cancer.

The chain combines TRBV5-4 with TRBJ2-3; 11 bases agree with TRBD2. V shed 1 base and J 2 bases; nucleotides not matched to a gene: 3. CDR1 is SGHNT, CDR2 YYREEE, per germline (reference sequence). The CDR3 has 16 amino acids. The CDR3 loop reads CASSLQGLADTDTQYF. The DNA for the CDR3 is TGTGCCAGCAGCTTGCAGGGACTAGCGGACACAGATACGCAGTATTTT. The full variable domain, its missing parts supplied by reference TRBV5-4 and TRBJ2-3, is ETGVTQSPTHLIKTRGQQVTLRCSSQSGHNTVSWYQQALGQGPQFIFQYYREEENGRGNFPPRFSGLQFPNYSSELNVNALELDDSALYLCASSLQGLADTDTQYFGPGTRLTVL.

The chain employs TRBV6-4 and TRBJ2-2; no definite D call. The length of the CDR3 is 14 residues. The germline gives CDR1 MRHNA, CDR2 SNTAGT. V was cut by 5 bases and J by 4 bases, with 11 bases left in between. The CDR3 DNA reads TGTGCCAGCAGTACGGTCCGCCTCACCGGGGAGCTGTTTTTT. This translates into CASSTVRLTGELFF.

This clone was seen more than once but under ten times. The chain couples TRBV9 to TRBJ2-1; 11 bases line up with TRBD2. Germline CDR1 and CDR2: SGDLS and YYNGEE. J gave up 1 base and V 5 bases, and 5 bases lay outside the gene matches. This CDR3 spans 16 amino acids. The CDR3 DNA sequence: TGTGCCAGCAGAGCTATAGCGGGAGGGTCCTACAATGAGCAGTTCTTC. Its protein product is CASRAIAGGSYNEQFF.

V and J are TRBV9 and TRBJ1-1, with TRBD1 matching over 7 bases. The CDR3 loop spans 15 amino acids. Germline lookup yields CDR1 SGDLS and CDR2 YYNGEE. V lost 0 bases and J lost 1; bases outside the gene matches: 3. DNA of the CDR3: TGTGCCAGCAGCGTAGGAGGACAGGCGAACACTGAAGCTTTCTTT. It codes for CASSVGGQANTEAFF.

In this sample, this clone turned up once. V is TRBV14 and J is TRBJ1-2, with D possibly being TRBD1 (6 bases). The CDR3 consists of 14 residues. Germline V CDR1 and CDR2: SGHDN, FVKESK. V lost 5 bases to trimming and J lost 1 base, with 11 bases between them. CDR3 coding DNA: TGTGCCAGCAGCGACAGGCTATTTAACTATGGCTACACCTTC. Encoded protein: CASSDRLFNYGYTF. Full variable domain (missing parts from reference TRBV14 and TRBJ1-2): EAGVTQFPSHSVIEKGQTVTLRCDPISGHDNLYWYRRVMGKEIKFLLHFVKESKQDESGMPNNRFLAERTGGTYSTLKVQPAELEDSGVYFCASSDRLFNYGYTFGSGTRLTVV.

This clone has only one observation. The V gene is TRBV9, the J gene TRBJ1-1; D may be TRBD1 (6 bases). Between the trimmed V and J ends, which lost 0 bases and 4 bases, there was a span of 13 bases. The CDR3 loop spans 15 amino acids. Germline V gives CDR1 SGDLS, CDR2 YYNGEE. The CDR3 loop is CASSVGGGESTEAFF. The CDR3 DNA is TGTGCCAGCAGCGTAGGGGGGGGCGAGAGCACTGAAGCTTTCTTT. Full variable domain (rest looked up from reference TRBV9 and TRBJ1-1): DSGVTQTPKHLITATGQRVTLRCSPRSGDLSVYWYQQSLDQGLQFLIQYYNGEERAKGNILERFSAQQFPDLHSELNLSSLELGDSALYFCASSVGGGESTEAFFGQGTRLTVV.

The chain recombines TRBV19 with TRBJ2-3; 7 positions agree with TRBD1. The CDR3 loop spans 15 amino acids. Germline V CDR1 and CDR2: LNHDA, SQIVND (reference sequence). With V trimmed by 3 bases and J by 1 base, 4 bases remained unmatched. CDR3 residues: CASSMTGLGTDTQYF. Written as DNA, the CDR3 is TGTGCCAGTAGTATGACAGGGCTTGGCACAGATACGCAGTATTTT.

The chain has TRBV29-1 and TRBJ2-1; unclear D gene. The CDR3 is made up of 14 amino acids. Germline V CDR1 and CDR2: SQVTM, ANQGSEA. Trimming took 1 base from V and 0 from J, leaving 7 bases between them. This CDR3 is CSVEVARSYNEQFF. As DNA, the CDR3 is TGCAGCGTTGAAGTAGCCCGCTCCTACAATGAGCAGTTCTTC.

This chain links TRBV6-6 with TRBJ2-2, with D possibly matching TRBD1 (6 bases). The germline CDR1 and CDR2 sequences are MNHNY and SVGAGI (reference sequence). The CDR3 sequence is 13 residues long. The V gene lost 2 bases and the J gene lost 7 bases, with 8 bases spanning the gap. The CDR3 nucleotides read TGTGCCAGCAGTTACGAGGGGGTCGGGGAGCTGTTTTTT. The encoded protein is CASSYEGVGELFF.

The genes are TRBV15 and TRBJ2-3; D is uncertain. The CDR3 is made up of 16 amino acids. The ends were cut back, 0 bases at V and 4 bases at J, with 14 bases in the middle. Germline assignment: CDR1 LNHNV and CDR2 YYDKDF (reference sequence). CDR3 in amino acids: CATSRDRLAYSDTQYF. The CDR3 nucleotides are TGTGCCACCAGCAGAGATCGACTGGCCTATTCAGATACGCAGTATTTT.

This chain uses TRBV6-6 with TRBJ2-7; 8 bases are a match to TRBD1. Losses at the gene ends were 4 bases for V and 1 base for J; bases not matched to a gene: 3. The germline CDR1 and CDR2 sequences are MNHNY and SVGAGI (reference sequence). The CDR3 is 14 amino acids. CDR3 sequence (DNA): TGTGCCAGCAGTTCCAACAGGGGGTCCTACGAGCAGTACTTC. This sequence encodes CASSSNRGSYEQYF.

V and J are TRBV5-1 and TRBJ1-3; weak D call: TRBD1 (5 bases). The CDR3 spans 16 residues. With 4 bases removed from V and 0 bases from J, the gap between germline ends came to 14 bases. Germline CDR1 is SGHRS and CDR2 is YFSETQ. The CDR3 nucleotides are TGCGCCAGCAGCGGGACCGGGGGGGGCTCTGGAAACACCATATATTTT. Protein: CASSGTGGGSGNTIYF.

This clone was seen once. The chain carries TRBV27 and TRBJ2-4; 8 bases are a match to TRBD1. The ends lost 4 bases at V and 8 bases at J; junction bases unmatched: 13. The CDR3 consists of 16 residues. Germline lookup yields CDR1 MNHEY and CDR2 SMNVEV (reference sequence). CDR3 loop: CASSSRASQGADIQYF. DNA of the CDR3: TGTGCCAGCAGTTCTAGGGCCTCTCAGGGGGCAGACATTCAGTACTTC.

CDR3 region: CAISEMGTDDTDTQYF. Written as DNA, the CDR3 is TGTGCCATCAGTGAGATGGGGACAGACGACACAGATACGCAGTATTTT. The chain uses TRBV10-3 and TRBJ2-3, with 7 bases fitting TRBD1. The CDR3 contains 16 residues. The J segment lost 2 bases and the V segment lost 2 bases, leaving 7 bases of the junction unmatched. Germline lookup yields CDR1 ENHRY and CDR2 SYGVKD.